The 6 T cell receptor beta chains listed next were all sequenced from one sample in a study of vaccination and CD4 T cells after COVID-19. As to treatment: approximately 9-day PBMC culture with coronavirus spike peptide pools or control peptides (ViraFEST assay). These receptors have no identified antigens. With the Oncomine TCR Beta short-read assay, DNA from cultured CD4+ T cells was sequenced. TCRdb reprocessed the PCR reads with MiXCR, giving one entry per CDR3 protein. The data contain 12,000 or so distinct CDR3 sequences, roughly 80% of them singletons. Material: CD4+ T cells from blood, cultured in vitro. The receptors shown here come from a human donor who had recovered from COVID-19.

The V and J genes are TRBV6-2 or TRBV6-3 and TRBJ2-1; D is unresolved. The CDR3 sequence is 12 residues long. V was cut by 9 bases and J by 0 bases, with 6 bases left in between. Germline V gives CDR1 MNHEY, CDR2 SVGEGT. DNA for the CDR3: TGTGCCAGTCAGAGCTCCTACAATGAGCAGTTCTTC. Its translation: CASQSSYNEQFF.

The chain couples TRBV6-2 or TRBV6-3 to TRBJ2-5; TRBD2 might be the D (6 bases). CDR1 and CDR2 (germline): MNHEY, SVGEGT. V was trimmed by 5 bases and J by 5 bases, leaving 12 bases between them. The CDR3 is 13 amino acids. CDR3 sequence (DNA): TGTGCCAGCAGTCTTCGACTAGTTGAGACCCAGTACTTC. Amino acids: CASSLRLVETQYF.

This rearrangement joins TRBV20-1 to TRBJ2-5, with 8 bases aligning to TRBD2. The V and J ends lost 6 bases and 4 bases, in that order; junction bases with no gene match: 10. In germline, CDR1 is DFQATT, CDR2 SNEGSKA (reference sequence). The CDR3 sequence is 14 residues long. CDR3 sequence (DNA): TGCAGTGCCCCCAAAAGCGGGAGAGCAGAGACCCAGTACTTC. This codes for CSAPKSGRAETQYF.

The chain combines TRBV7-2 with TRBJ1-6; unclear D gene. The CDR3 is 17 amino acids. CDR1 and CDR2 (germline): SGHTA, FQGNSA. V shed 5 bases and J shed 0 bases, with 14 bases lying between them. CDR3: CASSQAGRSSYNSPLHF. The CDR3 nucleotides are TGTGCCAGCAGCCAAGCCGGCAGAAGCTCCTATAATTCACCCCTCCACTTT.

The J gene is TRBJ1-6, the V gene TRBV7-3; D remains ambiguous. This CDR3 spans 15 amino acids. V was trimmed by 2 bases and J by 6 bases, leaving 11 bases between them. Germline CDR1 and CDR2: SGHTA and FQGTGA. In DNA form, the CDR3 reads TGTGCCAGCAGCTTAGAGGGTTATCCTAATTCACCCCTCCACTTT. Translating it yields CASSLEGYPNSPLHF.

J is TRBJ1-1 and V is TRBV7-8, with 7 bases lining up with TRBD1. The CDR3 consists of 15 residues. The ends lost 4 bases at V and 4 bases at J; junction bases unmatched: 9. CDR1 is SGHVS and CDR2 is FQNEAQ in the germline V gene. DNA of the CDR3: TGTGCCAGCAGCTCCCAGGGGGGCTTAGGCACTGAAGCTTTCTTT. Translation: CASSSQGGLGTEAFF.